The 12 T cell receptor beta chains reported below all come from one sample, sequenced in a study of early T cells in non-severe SARS-CoV-2 infection. One entry per CDR3 protein, called by TCRdb with MiXCR from the 5' RACE reads. The sample records some 40,000 distinct CDR3 sequences, roughly 6% being singletons. The sequencing used whole blood, collected at baseline. The receptors were gathered from an adult who was a healthcare worker with PCR-confirmed SARS-CoV-2 infection or an uninfected control (not recorded which).

In this sample, this clonotype turned up many times. This chain links TRBV2 with TRBJ2-2; 12 bases match TRBD2. Germline CDR1 SNHLY, CDR2 FYNNEI. CDR3 size: 14 residues. V was clipped by 10 bases and J by 6 bases; unmatched bases: 6. CDR3 sequence: CAKATSGRAGELFF. The CDR3 DNA reads TGTGCCAAGGCGACTAGCGGGAGAGCCGGGGAGCTGTTTTTT.

This clonotype was seen ten or more times. This chain links TRBV24-1 with TRBJ2-3; D is unclear. Per germline, CDR1 KGHDR and CDR2 SFDVKD. The CDR3 sequence is 13 residues long. Trimming took off 5 bases at V and 0 bases at J, with 5 bases between the two ends. CDR3 in amino acids: CATSGSSTDTQYF. DNA for the CDR3: TGTGCCACCAGTGGCAGTAGCACAGATACGCAGTATTTT.

This clonotype was found many times. This chain links TRBV29-1 with TRBJ1-5, with no clear D. Trimming cost V 2 bases and J 7 bases, with 12 bases left between them. The germline CDR1 and CDR2 sequences are SQVTM and ANQGSEA. The CDR3 covers 13 residues. CDR3 sequence: CSVEFSPGQPQHF. CDR3 sequence (DNA): TGCAGCGTTGAATTCTCCCCGGGCCAGCCCCAGCATTTT.

This clonotype was counted many times. V gene TRBV29-1 combines with J gene TRBJ1-2; 8 bases map to TRBD1. V trimming: 3 bases; J trimming: 7 bases; junction bases outside the gene matches: 7. Germline V CDR1 and CDR2: SQVTM, ANQGSEA. The CDR3 sequence is 13 residues long. DNA for the CDR3: TGCAGCGTTGAGAAGCAGGGGGCGGTTGGCTACACCTTC. It yields the protein CSVEKQGAVGYTF.

At least ten counts were recorded for this clonotype. V usage is TRBV4-2 and J usage is TRBJ1-5; no clear D. V was pared by 5 bases and J by 0 bases, with 2 bases between. The CDR3 has 12 residues. Germline lookup yields CDR1 LGHNA and CDR2 YNFKEQ. This CDR3 reads CASSYSNQPQHF. The CDR3 nucleotides are TGTGCCAGCAGCTATAGCAATCAGCCCCAGCATTTT.

This clonotype was picked up many times. V usage is TRBV28 and J usage is TRBJ2-5; the D is unclear. The germline V gene encodes CDR1 MDHEN and CDR2 SYDVKM. This CDR3 region has 12 residues. Trimming cost V 6 bases and J 1 base, with 6 bases left between them. This CDR3 reads CASSPPQETQYF. The DNA for the CDR3 is TGTGCCAGCAGCCCCCCCCAAGAGACCCAGTACTTC.

This clonotype has at least ten counts. The chain joins TRBV12-5 to TRBJ2-7, with D perhaps being TRBD1 or TRBD2 (6 bases each). Between the trimmed V and J ends, which lost 4 bases and 7 bases, there was a span of 32 bases. Germline V gene data show CDR1 as LGHNT and CDR2 as FRNRAP. The CDR3 length is 19 residues. The CDR3 loop reads CASGYYLQGTGGLFGEQYF. DNA for the CDR3: TGTGCTAGTGGTTATTATTTACAGGGAACCGGGGGATTATTCGGAGAGCAGTACTTC.

This clonotype was observed at least ten times. J is TRBJ2-1 and V is TRBV29-1; 11 bases align to TRBD2. Germline CDR1 reads SQVTM; CDR2 reads ANQGSEA. CDR3 length: 16 amino acids. The V gene end was trimmed by 1 base and the J gene end by 5 bases; junction bases not matched to a gene: 7. The CDR3 loop is CSVEGSGTSGDNEQFF. The CDR3, as DNA: TGCAGCGTTGAAGGGTCCGGGACTAGCGGCGACAATGAGCAGTTCTTC.

This clonotype was observed many times. This chain connects TRBV5-6 to TRBJ1-2; possible D gene TRBD1, 5 bases. Trimming removed 0 bases at V and 3 bases at J, with 18 bases between. This CDR3 has 17 amino acids. Germline CDR1 reads SGHDT; CDR2 reads YYEEEE. CDR3 sequence reads: CASSLDVRGRGYYGYTF. The CDR3 nucleotides are TGTGCCAGCAGCTTGGACGTGAGGGGAAGAGGCTACTATGGCTACACCTTC. Variable domain in full (rest from reference TRBV5-6 and TRBJ1-2): DAGVTQSPTHLIKTRGQQVTLRCSPKSGHDTVSWYQQALGQGPQFIFQYYEEEERQRGNFPDRFSGHQFPNYSSELNVNALLLGDSALYLCASSLDVRGRGYYGYTFGSGTRLTVV.

This clonotype has ten or more counts. V is TRBV9 and J is TRBJ1-1; D is unresolved. The germline CDR1 and CDR2 sequences are SGDLS and YYNGEE. The CDR3 consists of 14 residues. The germline V and J ends were trimmed by 4 bases and 4 bases, with 14 bases remaining between them. The CDR3 nucleotides read TGTGCCAGCAGCCCTAATACTAAGGGCACTGAAGCTTTCTTT. Translated, it gives CASSPNTKGTEAFF.

This clonotype was seen repeatedly, ten times or more. This rearrangement joins TRBV5-1 to TRBJ2-5; D may match TRBD1 or TRBD2 (5 bases each). Germline V gene sequence: CDR1 SGHRS, CDR2 YFSETQ. CDR3 length: 14 residues. V was shortened by 2 bases and J by 0 bases, with 8 bases between the two germline ends. The CDR3 reads CASSFEGNQETQYF. Written as DNA, the CDR3 is TGCGCCAGCAGCTTTGAGGGGAACCAAGAGACCCAGTACTTC.

This clonotype was seen at least ten times. The chain uses TRBV15 and TRBJ1-1; 10 nucleotides match TRBD1. Per the germline V gene, CDR1 is LNHNV and CDR2 is YYDKDF (reference sequence). The CDR3 extends over 15 amino acids. Trimming cost V 2 bases and J 6 bases; bases outside gene matches: 6. The CDR3 loop reads CATSRRDRGSAEAFF. Written as DNA, the CDR3 is TGTGCCACCAGCAGACGGGACAGGGGAAGCGCTGAAGCTTTCTTT. The full variable domain, its missing parts supplied by reference TRBV15 and TRBJ1-1, is DAMVIQNPRYQVTQFGKPVTLSCSQTLNHNVMYWYQQKSSQAPKLLFHYYDKDFNNEADTPDNFQSRRPNTSFCFLDIRSPGLGDTAMYLCATSRRDRGSAEAFFGQGTRLTVV.